A single sample is the source of the 29 T cell receptor beta chains below, sequenced in a study of Ad26.COV2.S vaccination and SARS-CoV-2 variants (TCRdb year 2021). The library relied on the immunoSEQ multiplex PCR assay. Here the immuneACCESS table is served through TCRdb, limited to in-frame sequences with V and J called. Missing clones are a known gap in these copies; in checked studies unresolved V genes cover under half, and the rest lacks a known reason. A total of 430,000 or so clones appear in this sample, about 91% of them only once. The leading ten clones occupy around 2.5% of the sample. The treatment or condition label on this specimen signifies: roughly 19 received Ad26.COV2.S at low or high dose, single or two shots; roughly five received placebo; per-sample allocation not given. Repertoires of vaccine and placebo recipients were sequenced from samples taken on day 63 after the first injection.

Here the sequenced sample was peripheral blood, taken in a trial of Ad26.COV2.S vaccine versus placebo. The receptors shown here come from a person aged 18 to 59 who received the Ad26.COV2.S COVID-19 vaccine or a placebo.

The V gene is TRBV4-3, the J gene TRBJ1-2; D not certain. This CDR3 is built from 14 residues. The V gene's germline CDR1 is LGHNA and CDR2 YSLEER. The V gene lost 3 bases and the J gene lost 2 bases, with 10 bases spanning the gap. DNA for the CDR3: TGCGCCAGCAGCCAGAGACATCACAACTATGGCTACACCTTC. Amino acids: CASSQRHHNYGYTF.

This chain connects TRBV7-8 to TRBJ1-1, with D tentatively TRBD1 (5 bases). This CDR3 is 14 amino acids long. From germline, CDR1 is SGHVS and CDR2 FQNEAQ. V was cut by 5 bases and J by 1 base, with 11 bases left in between. The CDR3 nucleotides read TGTGCCAGCAGCGCACAGGCCGCGAACACTGAAGCTTTCTTT. Translated: CASSAQAANTEAFF.

This rearrangement joins TRBV28 to TRBJ2-7; a possible D gene is TRBD1 (5 bases). Germline CDR1 MDHEN, CDR2 SYDVKM. V was pared by 5 bases and J by 9 bases, with 20 bases between. This CDR3 is 14 amino acids long. The CDR3 DNA sequence: TGTGCCAGCAGTGGAGAGACAGCTACGATGGTGCAGTACTTC. Translated: CASSGETATMVQYF.

This chain joins TRBV5-1 and TRBJ2-5; D not certain. The CDR3 length is 15 residues. Trimming removed 4 bases from V and 2 bases from J, with 15 bases in between. CDR1 is SGHRS, CDR2 YFSETQ, per germline. This chain's CDR3 is CASSEKYFAQETQYF. The CDR3, as DNA: TGCGCCAGCAGCGAAAAATACTTCGCTCAAGAGACCCAGTACTTC.

V and J are TRBV18 and TRBJ1-3; no firm D call. The CDR3 is 16 residues long. Per the germline V gene, CDR1 is KGHSH and CDR2 is LQKENI. The germline V and J ends were trimmed by 2 bases and 3 bases, with 14 bases remaining between them. The CDR3 bases are TGTGCCAGCTCACCAAGTTCAACAGCAGATGGAAACACCATATATTTT. Amino acids: CASSPSSTADGNTIYF.

V usage is TRBV7-9 and J usage is TRBJ2-3; D uncertain. V shed 3 bases and J shed 6 bases, with 10 bases lying between them. Germline CDR1 SEHNR, CDR2 FQNEAQ (reference sequence). This CDR3 spans 13 amino acids. In DNA form, the CDR3 reads TGTGCCAGCAGCTTTGTGGGTGGTGATACGCAGTATTTT. Amino acid sequence: CASSFVGGDTQYF.

This rearrangement joins TRBV4-2 to TRBJ2-3; TRBD2 matches at 9 bases. The trim removed 3 bases at V and 5 bases at J, leaving 12 bases unmatched. Germline V gene data show CDR1 as LGHNA and CDR2 as YNFKEQ. The CDR3 sequence is 17 residues long. Written as DNA, the CDR3 is TGTGCCAGCAGCCACCCCGGGGTAGCGGGAGTCGGAGATACGCAGTATTTT. Translated: CASSHPGVAGVGDTQYF.

The V gene is TRBV2, the J gene TRBJ2-7, with TRBD1 identical over 10 bases. The CDR3 contains 18 residues. Germline-derived CDR1 and CDR2 are SNHLY and FYNNEI. With 4 bases clipped from V and 0 bases from J, the junction kept 12 bases outside the gene matches. This CDR3 reads CASSGGTGDEKSSYEQYV. The CDR3, as DNA: TGTGCCAGCAGTGGGGGGACAGGGGACGAAAAATCCTCCTACGAGCAGTACGTC.

The J gene is TRBJ2-1, the V gene TRBV5-1; D remains ambiguous. V was clipped by 4 bases and J by 0 bases, with 8 bases between them. CDR1 SGHRS and CDR2 YFSETQ come from the germline V gene. CDR3 length equals 14 residues. CDR3 DNA: TGCGCCAGCAGCGTCTATGGCTCCTACAATGAGCAGTTCTTC. Translation gives CASSVYGSYNEQFF.

The chain employs TRBV28 and TRBJ2-2; possibly TRBD1 for D (6 bases). Trimming stripped 3 bases from V and 0 bases from J, with 11 bases between. Germline CDR1 MDHEN, CDR2 SYDVKM. This CDR3 comprises 16 residues. CDR3 bases: TGTGCCAGCAGTTTCACAGGGCAGACGAACACCGGGGAGCTGTTTTTT. It is translated as CASSFTGQTNTGELFF.

V is TRBV6-5 and J is TRBJ2-7; 8 bases fit TRBD1. Trimming at V came to 4 bases and at J to 1 base, leaving 3 bases not matched to a gene. Germline V gene lookup returns CDR1 MNHEY and CDR2 SVGAGI. The CDR3 covers 14 residues. DNA of the CDR3: TGTGCCAGCAGTTGGACAGGGACGTCCTACGAGCAGTACTTC. This sequence encodes CASSWTGTSYEQYF.

The CDR3 DNA reads as TGCGCCAGCAGCCCAGCGGGGGGCAGGTCAGATACGCAGTATTTT. This sequence encodes CASSPAGGRSDTQYF. The rearrangement uses TRBV5-1 and TRBJ2-3; 9 nucleotides line up with TRBD2. The CDR3 has 15 residues. The junction had 7 bases not matched to a gene; V was cut back by 4 bases and J by 4 bases. Germline assignment: CDR1 SGHRS and CDR2 YFSETQ.

The chain employs TRBV6-5 and TRBJ1-1; D is unresolved. The CDR3 length is 16 residues. The germline V gene has CDR1 MNHEY and CDR2 SVGAGI. The ends were cut back, 2 bases at V and 5 bases at J, with 18 bases in the middle. The CDR3: CASSYEGAFLDTEAFF. The CDR3 DNA sequence: TGTGCCAGCAGTTACGAGGGAGCTTTCTTGGATACTGAAGCTTTCTTT.

The rearrangement links TRBV20-1 to TRBJ2-3; 7 bases are a match to TRBD2. Germline lookup yields CDR1 DFQATT and CDR2 SNEGSKA (reference sequence). V was pared by 3 bases and J by 3 bases, with 3 bases of the junction left unmatched. There are 13 residues in the CDR3. For the CDR3, the DNA is TGCAGTGCTAGTGGGAGGGCGACAGATACGCAGTATTTT. Protein sequence: CSASGRATDTQYF.

The chain couples TRBV7-8 to TRBJ1-2; D is unresolved. Germline CDR1 SGHVS, CDR2 FQNEAQ. The CDR3 is 15 amino acids. V lost 2 bases to trimming and J lost 2 bases, with 12 bases between them. CDR3: CASSLFASENYGYTF. The DNA for the CDR3 is TGTGCCAGCAGCTTATTTGCGAGTGAAAACTATGGCTACACCTTC.

This clone has just one count. The chain carries TRBV7-9 and TRBJ1-4; TRBD1 might be the D (5 bases). Germline V gene lookup returns CDR1 SEHNR and CDR2 FQNEAQ (reference sequence). The CDR3 is 18 amino acids. The ends were cut back, 1 base at V and 5 bases at J, with 20 bases in the middle. The CDR3 bases are TGTGCCAGCAGCTTAGTCGGGGCCGGGGGAAGAAACAATGAAAAACTGTTTTTT. Amino acids: CASSLVGAGGRNNEKLFF.

This clone was found many times. V gene TRBV7-4 combines with J gene TRBJ2-3; D is unclear. The ends were cut back, 0 bases at V and 5 bases at J, with 15 bases in the middle. The CDR3 has 16 residues. CDR1 is SGHVT, CDR2 SQSDAQ, per germline. CDR3 in amino acids: CASSLAPGPDEDTQYF. The CDR3 bases are TGTGCCAGCAGCTTAGCTCCGGGTCCGGACGAAGATACGCAGTATTTT.

This clone has only a few counts. Other DNA sequences in the same sample also yield this CDR3. V is TRBV5-1 and J is TRBJ2-2; 9 nucleotides align to TRBD2. CDR1 and CDR2 (germline): SGHRS, YFSETQ. This CDR3 is built from 16 residues. Trimming cost V 2 bases and J 2 bases; bases outside gene matches: 4. CDR3 loop: CASSFLAGANTGELFF. The CDR3 nucleotides read TGCGCCAGCAGCTTTTTAGCGGGGGCAAACACCGGGGAGCTGTTTTTT.

V is TRBV4-3 and J is TRBJ1-2; a possible D gene is TRBD1 (6 bases). The CDR3 is 14 amino acids. CDR1 is LGHNA, CDR2 YSLEER, per germline. The V and J ends lost 3 bases and 4 bases respectively, with 12 bases between them. The CDR3 DNA sequence: TGCGCCAGCAGCCACCTTTTGGACAGCTATGGCTACACCTTC. Translated: CASSHLLDSYGYTF.

In its sample, this clone was seen a few times. This rearrangement joins TRBV7-9 to TRBJ2-2; tentatively, D is TRBD1 (6 bases). The V end lost 2 bases, the J end lost 5 bases, and 15 bases lay between the germline ends. The CDR3 is made up of 16 amino acids. Per germline, CDR1 SEHNR and CDR2 FQNEAQ (reference sequence). CDR3 residues: CASSLPPGHRTGELFF. The DNA of the CDR3 is TGTGCCAGCAGCTTACCCCCGGGACACCGGACCGGGGAGCTGTTTTTT.

The chain uses TRBV3-1 (or the pseudogene TRBV3-2) and TRBJ2-5, with 10 positions matching TRBD1. Germline CDR1 is LGHDT and CDR2 is YNNKEL (reference sequence). The CDR3 length is 15 residues. The J segment lost 9 bases and the V segment lost 0 bases, leaving 7 bases of the junction unmatched. CDR3 in amino acids: CASSQELGTGEAQYF. The CDR3 DNA reads as TGTGCCAGCAGCCAAGAATTGGGGACAGGGGAGGCCCAGTACTTC.

The chain joins TRBV4-1 to TRBJ2-2; either TRBD1 or TRBD2 may supply D (5 bases each). Germline V gene lookup returns CDR1 MGHRA and CDR2 YSYEKL. Between the trimmed V and J ends, which lost 5 bases and 5 bases, there was a span of 18 bases. The CDR3 sequence is 16 residues long. The CDR3, as DNA: TGCGCCAGCAGCTGGCCCCCGGGGCCTGGGACCGGGGAGCTGTTTTTT. Amino acid sequence: CASSWPPGPGTGELFF.

V is TRBV4-2 and J is TRBJ2-2; D call uncertain. The CDR3 consists of 11 residues. V was shortened by 5 bases and J by 7 bases, with 5 bases between the two germline ends. CDR1 is LGHNA, CDR2 YNFKEQ, per germline. The CDR3 nucleotides are TGTGCCAGCAGCTGGGACGGGGAGCTGTTTTTT. This gives the protein CASSWDGELFF.

The rearrangement uses TRBV6-5 and TRBJ1-4, with 7 bases matching TRBD1. Trimming at V came to 6 bases and at J to 3 bases, leaving 4 bases not matched to a gene. The CDR3 sequence is 14 residues long. Per germline, CDR1 MNHEY and CDR2 SVGAGI. CDR3 loop: CASSYRGANEKLFF. In DNA, the CDR3 is TGTGCCAGCAGCTACAGGGGTGCTAATGAAAAACTGTTTTTT.

This clone was observed many times. The CDR3 nucleotides are TGCGCCAGCAGCTCACAAGGGGGCTCCTACAATGAGCAGTTCTTC. Its protein product is CASSSQGGSYNEQFF. The rearrangement joins TRBV5-1 to TRBJ2-1, with a weak D call TRBD1 (6 bases). CDR1 and CDR2 (germline): SGHRS, YFSETQ. Between the trimmed V and J ends, which lost 3 bases and 0 bases, there was a span of 10 bases. The CDR3 totals 15 residues.

The chain employs TRBV10-3 and TRBJ1-1; no reliable D call. CDR1 is ENHRY, CDR2 SYGVKD, per germline. This CDR3 has 14 amino acids. The ends were cut back, 5 bases at V and 2 bases at J, with 12 bases in the middle. Here the CDR3 reads CAISLVPTNTEAFF. The CDR3 DNA reads TGTGCCATCAGTCTTGTCCCTACTAACACTGAAGCTTTCTTT.

This clone has just a few counts. V usage is TRBV5-1 and J usage is TRBJ2-3; 9 nucleotides match TRBD1. V lost 0 bases, J lost 5 bases, and 10 bases stayed unmatched. Germline V gene sequence: CDR1 SGHRS, CDR2 YFSETQ. This CDR3 spans 17 amino acids. CDR3 DNA sequence: TGCGCCAGCAGCTTGGCCTACTGGGACAGGGACGGAGATACGCAGTATTTT. Translation gives CASSLAYWDRDGDTQYF. Drawing the rest from reference TRBV5-1 and TRBJ2-3, the complete variable domain is KAGVTQTPRYLIKTRGQQVTLSCSPISGHRSVSWYQQTPGQGLQFLFEYFSETQRNKGNFPGRFSGRQFSNSRSEMNVSTLELGDSALYLCASSLAYWDRDGDTQYFGPGTRLTVL.

The chain employs TRBV30 and TRBJ1-2; D gene ambiguous. Trimming stripped 0 bases from V and 0 bases from J, with 26 bases between. Germline assignment: CDR1 GTSNPN and CDR2 SVGIG (reference sequence). The CDR3 loop spans 20 amino acids. CDR3 nucleotides: TGTGCCTGGAGTGTACGATTCGGGTATGGACTGAAAGGAGCTAACTATGGCTACACCTTC. This codes for CAWSVRFGYGLKGANYGYTF.

The rearrangement uses TRBV7-2 and TRBJ1-2; 9 positions match TRBD1. CDR1 is SGHTA and CDR2 is FQGNSA in the germline V gene. CDR3 length: 14 residues. V gave up 5 bases and J gave up 8 bases; unmatched junction bases: 9. CDR3 in DNA: TGTGCCAGCAGCGGCCGGGACAGGGCCCGAGGCTACACCTTC. It translates to CASSGRDRARGYTF.